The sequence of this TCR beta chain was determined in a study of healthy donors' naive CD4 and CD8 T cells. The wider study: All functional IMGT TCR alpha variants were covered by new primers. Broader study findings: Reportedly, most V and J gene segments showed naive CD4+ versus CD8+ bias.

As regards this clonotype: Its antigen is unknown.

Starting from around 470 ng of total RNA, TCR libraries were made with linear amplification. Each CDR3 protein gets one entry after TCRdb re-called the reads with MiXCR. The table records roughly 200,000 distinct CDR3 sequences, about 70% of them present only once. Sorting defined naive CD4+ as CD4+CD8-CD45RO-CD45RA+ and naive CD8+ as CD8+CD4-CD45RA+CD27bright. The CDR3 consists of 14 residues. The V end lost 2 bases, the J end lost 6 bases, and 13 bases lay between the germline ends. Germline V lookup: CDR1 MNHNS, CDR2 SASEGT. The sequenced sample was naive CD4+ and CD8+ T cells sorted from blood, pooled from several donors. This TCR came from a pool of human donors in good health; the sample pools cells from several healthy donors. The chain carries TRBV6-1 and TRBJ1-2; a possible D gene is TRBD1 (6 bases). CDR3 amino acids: CASSETGPGDGYTF. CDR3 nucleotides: TGTGCCAGCAGTGAAACCGGCCCAGGGGATGGCTACACCTTC.